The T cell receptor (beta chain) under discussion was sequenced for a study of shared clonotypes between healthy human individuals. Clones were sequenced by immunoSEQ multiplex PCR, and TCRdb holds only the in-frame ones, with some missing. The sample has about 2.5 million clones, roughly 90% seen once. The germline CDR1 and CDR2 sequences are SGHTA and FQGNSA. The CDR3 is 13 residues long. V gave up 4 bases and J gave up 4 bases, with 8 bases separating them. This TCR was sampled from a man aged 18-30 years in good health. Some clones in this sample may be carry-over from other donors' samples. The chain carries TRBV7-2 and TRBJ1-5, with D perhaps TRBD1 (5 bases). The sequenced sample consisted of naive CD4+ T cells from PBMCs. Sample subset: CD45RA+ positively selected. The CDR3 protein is CASSSGLNQPQHF. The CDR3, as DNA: TGTGCCAGCAGCTCGGGGCTAAATCAGCCCCAGCATTTT.